The rows below give T cell receptor beta chains drawn from one sample of a study of cytotoxic CD8 clonotypes in ibrutinib-treated CLL. Here immunoSEQ multiplex PCR was the method, and the copy in TCRdb shows in-frame clones only, minus some. The sample shows approximately 48,000 clones, roughly 57% of them seen only once. The material sequenced was PBMCs, taken after 12 months of ibrutinib treatment. These receptors originate from a human donor with chronic lymphocytic leukemia. CDR3s leave out the opening cysteine and the closing phenylalanine or tryptophan. Expanded clones get a size class; other rows say once, few or many, or leave the size out.

v_call	clone_size	j_call	cdr3_aa
TRBV9	.	TRBJ2-1	ASSVGGGLDEQF
TRBV28	few	TRBJ2-7	ASSLVGEVYEQY
TRBV28	medium-sized	TRBJ2-7	ASSLFIGGMSYEQY
TRBV18	.	TRBJ1-6	ASSRGQGEGSPLH
TRBV18	few	TRBJ2-1	ASHSSYNEQF
TRBV4-2	.	TRBJ2-7	ASSRRSVSGQGAEQY
TRBV6-6	few	TRBJ1-4	ASRQGRGGEKLF
TRBV6-4	.	TRBJ1-1	ASNYPVRAPPHTEAF
TRBV11-3	.	TRBJ2-1	ASSPSGGDRYEQF
TRBV5-1	many	TRBJ2-5	ASSLVGGKETQY
TRBV27	.	TRBJ2-7	ASSFRRRDEQY
TRBV19	.	TRBJ1-2	ASSMEQGAYGYT
TRBV7-8	.	TRBJ2-2	ASSLGDYLTGELF
TRBV5-1	.	TRBJ1-5	ASSLLSGPNQPQH
TRBV2	few	TRBJ2-7	ASISGDGYEQY
TRBV6-1	.	TRBJ2-6	ASTPLNSGANVLT
TRBV18	.	TRBJ2-7	ASSPGTKGNEQY
TRBV28	.	TRBJ1-1	ASSLRDRVGTEAF
TRBV6-5	.	TRBJ1-3	ASRSTGNTIY
TRBV11-2	few	TRBJ2-5	ASSLNGNRETQY
TRBV11-1	.	TRBJ2-7	ASSLHTSGASYEQY
TRBV27	many	TRBJ2-2	ASGLVSTGELF
TRBV6-1	.	TRBJ1-3	ASRDRARGNTIY
TRBV30	.	TRBJ2-7	AWTRTSGYEQY
TRBV19	few	TRBJ1-5	ASSIGTDNQPQH
TRBV28	once	TRBJ1-1	ASSFGQAF
TRBV6-1	.	TRBJ1-4	ASSERGGGTNEKLF
TRBV19	.	TRBJ2-7	ASSKGLTSGATYEQY
TRBV6-4	.	TRBJ2-7	ASSSMGEGRYEQY
TRBV18	.	TRBJ1-1	ASSSESGGRTEAF
TRBV30	.	TRBJ1-6	AWSSGERPLH
TRBV5-1	.	TRBJ2-5	ASSPGQVDQETQY
TRBV7-8	.	TRBJ1-3	ASSLAVFGSSGNTIY
TRBV7-2	few	TRBJ1-1	ASSSSSPGVGAF
TRBV2	.	TRBJ2-3	ASTSGLAGGLDTQY
TRBV9	.	TRBJ2-7	ASSVAGASSYEQY
TRBV15	.	TRBJ1-2	ATSGPGKAGYT
TRBV28	.	TRBJ2-3	ASSPPGQPGGTQY
TRBV28	few	TRBJ2-3	ASSTGGPTDTQY
TRBV19	.	TRBJ1-2	ASSIRGPGGIGYGYT
TRBV29-1	.	TRBJ2-1	SVEAREGYEQF
TRBV25-1	few	TRBJ2-7	ASSGAYEQY
TRBV7-3	.	TRBJ2-2	ASSLSGGELF
TRBV5-1	.	TRBJ2-1	ASTLFWGQGYNEQF
TRBV6-1	few	TRBJ1-1	ASSPPGQGNTEAF
TRBV19	few	TRBJ1-1	ASSIAVNTEAF
TRBV7-2	.	TRBJ2-1	ASSPPYRNEQF
TRBV5-1	.	TRBJ2-1	ATNSGLAGPREQF
TRBV11-2	few	TRBJ2-1	ASSFSGRTF
TRBV9	.	TRBJ2-5	ASSVGDSGRGETQY
TRBV6-4	.	TRBJ2-6	ASSAQGANVLT
TRBV4-1	.	TRBJ2-5	ASSQVAGLQETQY
TRBV29-1	.	TRBJ2-7	SVKIGIHYEQY
TRBV11-2	.	TRBJ2-1	ASSRGTGSIYNEQF
TRBV18	.	TRBJ2-1	ASSLLSDEQF
TRBV28	.	TRBJ2-7	ASSSRTSGSVEQY
TRBV4-1	.	TRBJ2-5	ASSQGLAGIETQY
TRBV28	.	TRBJ1-2	ASSFWYGYT
TRBV11-1	.	TRBJ2-7	ASTDRDSHYEQY